This T cell receptor (beta chain) was sequenced in a study of vaccination and CD4 T cells after COVID-19. On the study more broadly: Six males and four females, two of them Hispanic, were enrolled as convalescents.

Germline lookup yields CDR1 LNHDA and CDR2 SQIVND (reference sequence). With 5 bases removed from V and 3 bases from J, the gap between germline ends came to 20 bases. CDR3 length: 17 residues. The Oncomine TCR Beta short-read assay was what sequenced the DNA obtained from cultured CD4+ T cells. Investigators obtained genomic DNA by extraction from cultured CD4+ T cells. One entry per CDR3 protein results from TCRdb running MiXCR on the PCR reads. This table has some 15,000 distinct CDR3 sequences, around 47% appearing once. This clonotype was counted between two and nine times. Its specificity is not known. As to time point: late sampling 161 to 241 days after vaccination in three convalescent patients. The treatment here: approximately nine-day PBMC culture with coronavirus spike peptide pools or control peptides (ViraFEST assay). Peptide pools at 7.5 to 10 ug/ml, together with around 10 IU/ml IL-2, were added to cultures of two million PBMCs per well.

The rearrangement joins TRBV19 to TRBJ1-5; D possibly corresponds to TRBD1 (5 bases). The sequence was obtained from a human donor who had recovered from COVID-19. Material: CD4+ T cells from blood, cultured in vitro, obtained about 7 months after SARS-CoV-2 vaccination. CDR3 protein: CASSFPPGGWANQPQHF. The CDR3 region has the DNA TGTGCCAGTAGTTTCCCGCCGGGGGGGTGGGCCAATCAGCCCCAGCATTTT.